This T cell receptor beta chain comes out of a study of CD8 T cells in ankylosing spondylitis (dated by TCRdb to between 2016 and 2019). A note on the overall study: The study profiled T cell receptor beta repertoires in healthy donors and ankylosing spondylitis patients to find disease-linked TCR variants. Samples of peripheral blood were taken, and for ankylosing spondylitis patients, synovial fluid was collected as well. The full study cohort was made up of approximately 24 ankylosing spondylitis patients and 108 healthy donors.

On this clonotype: The specificity of this receptor is unknown. No quality values exist for individual bases; no much larger clone is one base distant.

Sequencing used an Illumina HiSeq 2500. TCR beta libraries were prepared by quantitative 5'-RACE with molecular barcodes. Per the original workflow: A new computational method, built on a probabilistic model of VDJ rearrangement, was used to identify disease-linked TCR variants. TCRdb cleaned the public reads at Q25 with fastp, built clones with MiXCR and kept in-frame beta chains. Every CDR3 protein is listed once, alongside the most common genes and DNA of its rows. The V and J calls were determined by TCRdb, not by the authors. Within this sample are about 340,000 distinct CDR3 sequences, with about 15% of them counted one time only. Around 0.99% of the sample belongs to the ten largest clones. V sheds 3 bases and J sheds 1 base, leaving 27 bases between their ends. Reading from cysteine to phenylalanine, the CDR3 counts 20 amino acids. Solely the CDR3 DNA is kept, with 60 bases framed from the first base. Based on the germline V gene (reference sequence), the CDR1 and CDR2 sequences are SGHAT and FQDESV.

Beyond this particular receptor, the publication reports: The disease-linked clones showed a CD8+ phenotype and occurred at relatively low frequencies in peripheral blood. Significant enrichment of the disease-linked clones was reported in matched synovial fluid samples from ankylosing spondylitis patients. Some motif variants had previously been reported in the synovial fluid and blood of reactive arthritis patients, which suggests shared mechanisms of disease initiation. A TCR beta motif of eight highly homologous amino acid variants appeared characteristic of blood from ankylosing spondylitis patients.

The V gene is TRBV11-1 and the J gene is TRBJ2-5; there is no confident call for the D gene. The sample comprised blood, either unsorted or a sorted T cell fraction (not recorded which). This sequence originates from a male donor with ankylosing spondylitis or in good health (not recorded which). Read as DNA, the sequence is TGTGCCAGCAGCTTGGGTTTGGGATCGTTCGCTGTAACCAGCCAAGAGACCCAGTACTTC. This codes for CASSLGLGSFAVTSQETQYF.